One and the same sample provided the 24 T cell receptor beta chains below, sequenced in a study of beta chain features in type 1 diabetes. Expressed TCRB transcripts were sequenced because the isolated RNA had all been reverse transcribed beforehand. Profiled with immunoSEQ multiplex PCR; TCRdb holds only in-frame clones, not every one. This table has a few hundred thousand clones, 25% to 30% appearing once. The specimen sequenced was central memory CD4+ T cells from blood. Every receptor here comes from a man aged 30 to 39 in good health.

The chain couples TRBV30 to TRBJ1-1; TRBD1 matches 10 bases. Germline V gives CDR1 GTSNPN, CDR2 SVGIG (reference sequence). V lost 0 bases and J lost 4; bases outside the gene matches: 8. This CDR3 region has 16 residues. The DNA of the CDR3 is TGTGCCTGGAGTGTCCGACAGGGGGCTTGGGGCACTGAAGCTTTCTTT. Residues: CAWSVRQGAWGTEAFF.

This clone was seen more than once but under ten times. This chain connects TRBV28 to TRBJ2-3; 8 nucleotides align to TRBD2. The junction had 14 bases not matched to a gene; V was cut back by 2 bases and J by 4 bases. Per germline, CDR1 MDHEN and CDR2 SYDVKM. The CDR3 is 18 amino acids. DNA of the CDR3: TGTGCCAGCAGTTTACGGGGCGGGAGGTCCCGCCTGGCAGATACGCAGTATTTT. Encoded protein: CASSLRGGRSRLADTQYF.

This clone has more than one count but fewer than ten. This sample includes further DNA sequences coding for the same CDR3. The chain joins TRBV7-9 to TRBJ1-5; 9 positions match TRBD1. CDR3 length: 15 residues. After removal of 4 bases from V and 3 bases from J, the junction contained 4 bases not matched to a gene. The germline CDR1 and CDR2 sequences are SEHNR and FQNEAQ (reference sequence). For the CDR3, the DNA is TGTGCCAGCAGCTCGGACAGGGGAGCCAATCAGCCCCAGCATTTT. Protein sequence: CASSSDRGANQPQHF.

The chain carries TRBV11-2 and TRBJ2-3; D perhaps matches TRBD2 (5 bases). Between the trimmed V and J ends, which lost 5 bases and 8 bases, there was a span of 17 bases. In germline, CDR1 is SGHAT, CDR2 FQNNGV. The CDR3 is 14 residues long. In DNA form, the CDR3 reads TGTGCCAGCAGCCCCGGAAGGTATCGGGGTACGCAGTATTTT. Residues: CASSPGRYRGTQYF.

The J gene is TRBJ2-7, the V gene TRBV19; 14 nucleotides align to TRBD2. Losses at the gene ends were 4 bases for V and 5 bases for J; bases not matched to a gene: 4. The CDR3 contains 15 residues. Germline CDR1 and CDR2: LNHDA and SQIVND (reference sequence). The CDR3 nucleotides are TGTGCCAGTAGTACCAGGACTAGCGGGAGGAACGAGCAGTACTTC. It encodes CASSTRTSGRNEQYF. Full variable domain (missing parts from reference TRBV19 and TRBJ2-7): DGGITQSPKYLFRKEGQNVTLSCEQNLNHDAMYWYRQDPGQGLRLIYYSQIVNDFQKGDIAEGYSVSREKKESFPLTVTSAQKNPTAFYLCASSTRTSGRNEQYFGPGTRLTVT.

There are many counts of this clone. V is TRBV5-6 and J is TRBJ2-7; D not certain. V shed 0 bases and J shed 0 bases, with 10 bases lying between them. The CDR3 consists of 15 residues. The germline CDR1 and CDR2 sequences are SGHDT and YYEEEE. The CDR3 DNA is TGTGCCAGCAGCTTGGTTTCCGCGAGCTCCTACGAGCAGTACTTC. It yields the protein CASSLVSASSYEQYF.

Only a few counts were recorded for this clone. CDR3 DNA sequence: TGTGCCTGGAGTGTAGGGTCAGGTCGGGAGACCCAGTACTTC. Translating it yields CAWSVGSGRETQYF. This chain links TRBV30 with TRBJ2-5; D remains unclear. The V gene lost 0 bases and the J gene lost 5 bases, with 13 bases spanning the gap. The CDR3 covers 14 residues. Germline CDR1 and CDR2: GTSNPN and SVGIG (reference sequence).

This chain links TRBV2 with TRBJ1-2; D gene unclear. CDR3 length: 13 residues. From germline, CDR1 is SNHLY and CDR2 FYNNEI. Trimming shortened V by 7 bases and J by 5 bases, and 14 bases separated the two germline ends. The CDR3 nucleotides are TGTGCCAGCACCGACACCTTCGGGTATGGCTACACCTTC. Translation gives CASTDTFGYGYTF.

The table lists this clone with many counts. This chain joins TRBV7-2 and TRBJ2-7; no clear D gene. Looked up from germline, CDR1 is SGHTA and CDR2 is FQGNSA. V lost 7 bases and J 6 bases, leaving 16 bases between the germline ends. CDR3 length: 13 amino acids. This CDR3 reads CASKSGPPGEQYF. DNA of the CDR3: TGTGCCAGCAAGTCCGGCCCGCCGGGCGAGCAGTACTTC.

For this clone: Other DNA sequences in the sample encode the same CDR3. The rearrangement links TRBV7-9 to TRBJ2-5, with D possibly being TRBD2 (6 bases). Germline V CDR1 and CDR2: SEHNR, FQNEAQ (reference sequence). V lost 3 bases and J 2 bases, leaving 7 bases between the germline ends. The CDR3 covers 13 residues. The chain's CDR3 is CASSLGLQETQYF. The CDR3 DNA sequence: TGTGCCAGCAGCTTGGGACTTCAAGAGACCCAGTACTTC.

V gene TRBV2 combines with J gene TRBJ1-2; no clear D. CDR1 and CDR2 (germline): SNHLY, FYNNEI. With 5 bases removed from V and 8 bases from J, the gap between germline ends came to 6 bases. The CDR3 runs to 10 residues. This CDR3 reads CASSWTGYTF. As DNA, the CDR3 is TGTGCCAGCAGTTGGACCGGCTACACCTTC.

This clone appeared a few times. This CDR3 is also generated by other DNA sequences in the sample. The chain is built from TRBV5-1 and TRBJ2-1, with a tentative D call TRBD2 (5 bases). V was pared by 3 bases and J by 5 bases, with 15 bases between. The CDR3 contains 15 residues. CDR1 is SGHRS, CDR2 YFSETQ, per germline. The CDR3 loop reads CASSSSFQAHNEQFF. CDR3 nucleotides: TGCGCCAGCAGCTCTAGCTTTCAGGCTCACAATGAGCAGTTCTTC.

Of note for this clone: One end of the junction fails to match germline, which may point to a read error. V and J are TRBV30 and TRBJ2-7; D may be TRBD1 or TRBD2 (5 bases each). Germline CDR1 GTSNPN, CDR2 SVGIG (reference sequence). The CDR3 is 14 residues long. CDR3 nucleotides: TGTGCCGGGAGATTGGGTGGGGGATCCTACGAGCAGTACTTC. Translation: CAGRLGGGSYEQYF.

In this sample, this clone turned up a few times. The rearrangement links TRBV6-5 to TRBJ1-1; D unclear. The CDR3 has 11 amino acids. V lost 6 bases, J lost 1 base, and 3 bases lay in between. Germline CDR1 MNHEY, CDR2 SVGAGI. CDR3 loop: CASRGNTEAFF. For the CDR3, the DNA is TGTGCCAGCAGGGGGAACACTGAAGCTTTCTTT.

The CDR3 DNA reads TGTGCCAGCAGTACCTGGGGCTCTGGAAACACCATATATTTT. Translation: CASSTWGSGNTIYF. The chain joins TRBV25-1 to TRBJ1-3; D gene unclear. The CDR3 has 14 residues. The V end lost 5 bases, the J end lost 0 bases, and 8 bases lay between the germline ends. CDR1 is MGHDK and CDR2 is SYGVNS in the germline V gene.

This clone was seen a handful of times. The rearrangement joins TRBV29-1 to TRBJ2-2; no definite D call. This CDR3 region has 12 residues. Germline CDR1 is SQVTM and CDR2 is ANQGSEA. V gave up 3 bases and J gave up 6 bases, with 8 bases separating them. CDR3 loop: CSVDNGSGELFF. The CDR3 DNA follows: TGCAGCGTTGATAACGGGTCCGGGGAGCTGTTTTTT.

The chain links TRBV30 to TRBJ2-5, with D uncertain. V lost 0 bases and J lost 5, with 4 bases in between. The germline V gene has CDR1 GTSNPN and CDR2 SVGIG (reference sequence). The CDR3 loop spans 11 amino acids. In DNA, the CDR3 is TGTGCCTGGAGTGTTATGGAGACCCAGTACTTC. Its translation: CAWSVMETQYF.

There are a few counts of this clone. J is TRBJ1-1 and V is TRBV9; 8 bases line up with TRBD1. Germline values: CDR1 SGDLS, CDR2 YYNGEE. The CDR3 runs to 14 residues. Trimming removed 4 bases from V and 1 base from J; junction bases left unmatched: 3. The CDR3 DNA reads as TGTGCCAGCAGCTTCGGACAGGGGAACACTGAAGCTTTCTTT. This translates into CASSFGQGNTEAFF.

This clone was seen many times. The CDR3 sequence: CASSDTGTNFQETQYF. CDR3 bases: TGTGCCAGCAGCGACACCGGGACGAATTTCCAAGAGACCCAGTACTTC. The V call is TRBV25-1, the J call TRBJ2-5; D may be TRBD1 or TRBD2 (5 bases each). CDR3 size: 16 residues. Germline V lookup: CDR1 MGHDK, CDR2 SYGVNS. V lost 6 bases, J lost 1 base, and 18 bases lay in between.

This clone came up a few times. This chain links TRBV7-8 with TRBJ1-1, with D maybe TRBD1 (5 bases). The CDR3 consists of 16 residues. The V end lost 4 bases, the J end lost 6 bases, and 21 bases lay between the germline ends. Germline assignment: CDR1 SGHVS and CDR2 FQNEAQ. The DNA of the CDR3 is TGTGCCAGCAGCTGGGCTGGTTCCCAGGGAAAGTCTGAAGCTTTCTTT. Translated: CASSWAGSQGKSEAFF.

The chain couples TRBV29-1 to TRBJ2-1, with TRBD1 matching over 9 bases. The germline V gene encodes CDR1 SQVTM and CDR2 ANQGSEA. The V segment lost 7 bases and the J segment 6 bases; nucleotides outside the gene matches: 7. The CDR3 has 13 residues. The CDR3 DNA sequence: TGCAGCGGGGCGCCGGGACAGGGCAATGAGCAGTTCTTC. It is translated as CSGAPGQGNEQFF.

The V gene is TRBV29-1, the J gene TRBJ2-5, with D possibly being TRBD2 (5 bases). CDR3 size: 14 residues. V was clipped by 4 bases and J by 4 bases, with 16 bases between them. Germline CDR1 and CDR2: SQVTM and ANQGSEA. The CDR3 reads CSVVPRDTPETQYF. The CDR3 region has the DNA TGCAGCGTTGTCCCTCGGGATACCCCAGAGACCCAGTACTTC.

This CDR3 is CAWRRKGGRGDTQYF. CDR3 sequence (DNA): TGTGCCTGGAGGCGGAAGGGGGGACGAGGAGATACGCAGTATTTT. The V and J genes are TRBV30 and TRBJ2-3; D is possibly TRBD1 or TRBD2 (6 bases each). This CDR3 spans 15 amino acids. V was trimmed by 3 bases and J by 5 bases, leaving 18 bases between them. CDR1 is GTSNPN and CDR2 is SVGIG in the germline V gene (reference sequence).

This clone was counted a few times. The chain couples TRBV7-2 to TRBJ2-5, with 11 positions matching TRBD2. J lost 5 bases, V lost 3 bases, and 8 bases had no gene match. The CDR3 is 16 residues long. The germline CDR1 and CDR2 sequences are SGHTA and FQGNSA. CDR3 sequence: CASSFISGRASETQYF. In nucleotides, the CDR3 is TGTGCCAGCAGCTTCATTAGCGGGAGGGCCTCGGAGACCCAGTACTTC.